This section outlines one T cell receptor (gamma chain) sequence together with its context. Its antigen is unknown. At the DNA level, this CDR3 is encoded by other sequences in the same sample as well. The template was reverse-transcribed extracted RNA. CDR3 amplicons came from multiplex PCR with pooled V-gene forward and constant-region reverse primers. TCRdb reanalysed the multiplex PCR reads with CATT. The sample holds some 9,000 gamma-chain clones, around 54% seen once. The sample belongs to a study of Vδ1+ human thymocytes. After alphabeta T cell depletion, CD3+ Vdelta1+ Vdelta2- thymocytes were sorted. Sorted Vdelta1+ thymocytes were about 97% to 99.6% pure. Study-wide results and limits: TRG sequences recurred across donors, whereas TRD sequences stayed essentially private. Thymic TRG and TRD repertoires appeared highly polyclonal, with Gaussian CDR3 length distributions. Despite high sort purity, approximately 21% of thymic T cell receptor delta sequences were Vdelta2.

From germline, CDR1 is VENAVY and CDR2 YDSYNSRV. The V and J ends lost 0 bases and 6 bases, in that order; junction bases with no gene match: 5. The CDR3 sequence is 13 residues long. The sample consisted of Vdelta1+ gamma-delta thymocytes from the thymus. As for subset: FACS-sorted CD3+ TCRalphabeta- TCRVdelta1+ TCRVdelta2- thymocytes. The chain has TRGV8 and TRGJ1 or TRGJ2. The J gene comes from matching the DNA to germline here; TCRdb lacks it. The sequence was obtained from a girl younger than two who had congenital heart surgery. The CDR3 DNA follows: TGTGCCACCTGGGATAGGCGGTGTTATAAGAAACTCTTT. This translates into CATWDRRCYKKLF.